Listed here are 31 T cell receptor beta chains from one sample, sequenced in a study of control samples from healthy donors and cancer patients. TCRdb's table, derived via immunoSEQ multiplex PCR, lists solely in-frame clones and lacks some. The sample records approximately 190,000 clones, around 90% being singletons. Sequenced input: blood. Every receptor here comes from a man aged 25-45 years in good health.

The chain links TRBV2 to TRBJ1-2; tentative D call: TRBD1 (5 bases). V lost 4 bases to trimming and J lost 2 bases, with 5 bases between them. The germline V gene has CDR1 SNHLY and CDR2 FYNNEI. The CDR3 loop spans 12 amino acids. Here the CDR3 reads CASSGGNYGYTF. In DNA form, the CDR3 reads TGTGCCAGCAGTGGGGGCAACTATGGCTACACCTTC.

This chain connects TRBV19 to TRBJ1-1; no clear D gene. Germline values: CDR1 LNHDA, CDR2 SQIVND (reference sequence). The CDR3 is 15 amino acids. V was cut by 1 base and J by 5 bases, with 14 bases left in between. The CDR3 sequence: CASSIARRRDTEAFF. The CDR3 DNA reads as TGTGCCAGTAGTATAGCGCGGCGGCGAGATACTGAAGCTTTCTTT.

This chain links TRBV5-1 with TRBJ1-1; 8 bases map to TRBD1. CDR3 length: 14 residues. The V segment lost 0 bases and the J segment 5 bases; nucleotides outside the gene matches: 3. Per germline, CDR1 SGHRS and CDR2 YFSETQ. Written as DNA, the CDR3 is TGCGCCAGCAGCTTGGTGCGACAGGGGACTGAAGCTTTCTTT. It is translated as CASSLVRQGTEAFF.

In the case of this clone: The same CDR3 is also encoded by other DNA sequences in this sample. The chain carries TRBV7-2 and TRBJ1-6, with 7 bases lining up with TRBD1. The germline V gene has CDR1 SGHTA and CDR2 FQGNSA. V lost 1 base to trimming and J lost 0 bases; unmatched junction nucleotides: 6. The CDR3 is made up of 18 amino acids. Written as DNA, the CDR3 is TGTGCCAGCAGCTTAGAGGGACAGTTGAGCTCCTATAATTCACCCCTCCACTTT. Residues: CASSLEGQLSSYNSPLHF.

The V and J genes are TRBV13 and TRBJ1-5, with 7 bases that match TRBD1. This CDR3 contains 15 residues. Germline V CDR1 and CDR2: PRHDT, FYEKMQ (reference sequence). The V gene end was trimmed by 3 bases and the J gene end by 2 bases; junction bases not matched to a gene: 4. CDR3 bases: TGTGCCAGCAGCTTTAGGGGGCGCGGCAATCAGCCCCAGCATTTT. Protein sequence: CASSFRGRGNQPQHF.

The chain carries TRBV7-8 and TRBJ1-4; D gene unclear. In germline, CDR1 is SGHVS, CDR2 FQNEAQ. CDR3 length: 15 residues. V lost 5 bases, J lost 1 base, and 11 bases lay in between. CDR3 amino acids: CASSSREGTNEKLFF. CDR3 sequence (DNA): TGTGCCAGCAGCAGCCGTGAGGGAACTAATGAAAAACTGTTTTTT.

V gene TRBV9 combines with J gene TRBJ2-1; D is possibly TRBD1 (8 bases). The CDR3 spans 16 residues. The V end lost 3 bases, the J end lost 3 bases, and 16 bases lay between the germline ends. Germline values: CDR1 SGDLS, CDR2 YYNGEE. CDR3 nucleotides: TGTGCCAGCAGCGGTTGGACAGGGACTAACTACAATGAGCAGTTCTTC. Its translation: CASSGWTGTNYNEQFF.

V usage is TRBV28 and J usage is TRBJ1-5; D not certain. Germline lookup yields CDR1 MDHEN and CDR2 SYDVKM. V dropped 4 bases and J dropped 3 bases, with 13 bases sitting between them. The CDR3 sequence is 15 residues long. The DNA of the CDR3 is TGTGCCAGCAGTTATGAGGGTTCCCTCAATCAGCCCCAGCATTTT. Translation gives CASSYEGSLNQPQHF.

The chain uses TRBV11-3 and TRBJ2-5, with TRBD1 matching over 10 bases. The V gene end was trimmed by 5 bases and the J gene end by 0 bases; junction bases not matched to a gene: 6. Germline CDR1 SGHNT, CDR2 YENEEA. This CDR3 has 16 amino acids. Here the CDR3 DNA reads TGTGCCAGCAGCATTCGGACAGGGGGTTACCAAGAGACCCAGTACTTC. The encoded protein is CASSIRTGGYQETQYF. Combining the CDR3 with reference TRBV11-3 and TRBJ2-5 gives the whole variable domain EAGVVQSPRYKIIEKKQPVAFWCNPISGHNTLYWYLQNLGQGPELLIRYENEEAVDDSQLPKDRFSAERLKGVDSTLKIQPAELGDSAVYLCASSIRTGGYQETQYFGPGTRLLVL.

V usage is TRBV29-1 and J usage is TRBJ2-2, with 11 bases fitting TRBD1. Germline loops: CDR1 SQVTM, CDR2 ANQGSEA. This CDR3 has 15 amino acids. V was pared by 7 bases and J by 6 bases, with 10 bases of the junction left unmatched. CDR3 sequence (DNA): TGCAGCGCGTCGACTGCGGGACAGGGGGCCGGGGAGCTGTTTTTT. Encoded protein: CSASTAGQGAGELFF.

The rearrangement uses TRBV2 and TRBJ1-6; a weak D match, TRBD1 (6 bases). Between the trimmed V and J ends, which lost 10 bases and 6 bases, there was a span of 16 bases. CDR3 length equals 14 residues. Germline CDR1 SNHLY, CDR2 FYNNEI. The CDR3 DNA is TGTGCCATGGGGGCCGCGGAGGGTAATTCACCCCTCCACTTT. Translated, it gives CAMGAAEGNSPLHF.

The J gene is TRBJ2-7, the V gene TRBV7-8; D possibly matches TRBD1 or TRBD2 (8 bases each). Trimming shortened V by 5 bases and J by 1 base, and 27 bases separated the two germline ends. This CDR3 has 19 residues. From germline, CDR1 is SGHVS and CDR2 FQNEAQ. The CDR3 DNA is TGTGCCAGCAGCGGCCGGACAGGGCACAGCGGGGGCCTATCCTACGAGCAGTACTTC. Protein product: CASSGRTGHSGGLSYEQYF. Looking up the rest from reference TRBV7-8 and TRBJ2-7 gives the full variable domain: GAGVSQSPRYKVAKRGQDVALRCDPISGHVSLFWYQQALGQGPEFLTYFQNEAQLDKSGLPSDRFFAERPEGSVSTLKIQRTQQEDSAVYLCASSGRTGHSGGLSYEQYFGPGTRLTVT.

This chain joins TRBV27 and TRBJ1-4; D not resolved. Germline V CDR1 and CDR2: MNHEY, SMNVEV (reference sequence). V shed 6 bases and J shed 5 bases, with 7 bases lying between them. This CDR3 is 12 amino acids long. Here the CDR3 reads CASSRSNEKLFF. CDR3 coding DNA: TGTGCCAGCAGCCGATCCAATGAAAAACTGTTTTTT.

This clone was detected only a few times. This sequence joins TRBV5-6 and TRBJ1-2; TRBD1 is a possible D gene (5 bases). The germline CDR1 and CDR2 sequences are SGHDT and YYEEEE. This CDR3 spans 13 amino acids. V gave up 6 bases and J gave up 2 bases, with 11 bases separating them. CDR3 residues: CASNPGRNYGYTF. The CDR3 DNA follows: TGTGCCAGCAACCCGGGACGGAACTATGGCTACACCTTC.

This clone was counted a single time. The chain uses TRBV15 and TRBJ2-4, with 11 bases aligning to TRBD1. After removal of 0 bases from V and 2 bases from J, the junction contained 6 bases not matched to a gene. Per germline, CDR1 LNHNV and CDR2 YYDKDF (reference sequence). This CDR3 spans 18 amino acids. CDR3: CATSRDARTGGPKNIQYF. The CDR3 DNA reads TGTGCCACCAGCAGAGATGCCCGGACAGGGGGCCCCAAAAACATTCAGTACTTC.

J is TRBJ1-1 and V is TRBV3-1 (or the pseudogene TRBV3-2); 8 nucleotides line up with TRBD1. V trimming: 1 base; J trimming: 11 bases; junction bases outside the gene matches: 9. Germline V gene lookup returns CDR1 LGHDT and CDR2 YNNKEL (reference sequence). The CDR3 has 14 amino acids. This CDR3 is CASSQAGRGRRAFF. Here the CDR3 DNA reads TGTGCCAGCAGCCAAGCGGGCAGGGGGCGTCGGGCTTTCTTT.

This chain joins TRBV5-8 and TRBJ2-1, with a weak D call TRBD2 (5 bases). The germline V gene encodes CDR1 SGHTS and CDR2 YDEGEE. The V and J ends lost 4 bases and 13 bases respectively, with 15 bases between them. The CDR3 covers 12 residues. CDR3: CASSRGSRAQFF. The DNA of the CDR3 is TGTGCCAGCAGCCGAGGGTCGAGGGCTCAGTTCTTC. The complete variable domain, with remaining parts taken from reference TRBV5-8 and TRBJ2-1, reads EAGVTQSPTHLIKTRGQQATLRCSPISGHTSVYWYQQALGLGLQFLLWYDEGEERNRGNFPPRFSGRQFPNYSSELNVNALELEDSALYLCASSRGSRAQFFGPGTRLTVL.

The chain's CDR3 is CASSGEPAYNSPLHF. CDR3 nucleotide sequence: TGTGCCAGCTCAGGGGAGCCGGCGTATAATTCACCCCTCCACTTT. This sequence joins TRBV18 and TRBJ1-6; unclear D gene. This CDR3 comprises 15 residues. CDR1 is KGHSH, CDR2 LQKENI, per germline. V lost 5 bases and J 4 bases, leaving 12 bases between the germline ends.

In this sample, this clone turned up a few times. The V gene is TRBV5-6, the J gene TRBJ1-4, with 11 bases lining up with TRBD1. The CDR3 sequence is 17 residues long. CDR1 and CDR2 (germline): SGHDT, YYEEEE. The junction had 5 bases not matched to a gene; V was cut back by 0 bases and J by 4 bases. CDR3 in DNA: TGTGCCAGCAGCTTGGCCTCTGGGACAGGGGGTAATGAAAAACTGTTTTTT. It specifies CASSLASGTGGNEKLFF.

This sequence joins TRBV19 and TRBJ2-2; 10 bases align to TRBD1. V gave up 6 bases and J gave up 4 bases; unmatched junction bases: 5. The CDR3 consists of 15 residues. Germline CDR1 is LNHDA and CDR2 is SQIVND (reference sequence). This CDR3 is CASRWGTGVTGELFF. CDR3 coding DNA: TGTGCCAGTAGATGGGGGACAGGGGTCACCGGGGAGCTGTTTTTT.

The chain joins TRBV18 to TRBJ1-5; D ambiguous. The CDR3 is made up of 13 amino acids. CDR1 is KGHSH, CDR2 LQKENI, per germline. Deletions cut 5 bases from V and 6 bases from J, with 11 bases between. CDR3 protein: CASSTQDGQPQHF. The CDR3, as DNA: TGTGCCAGCTCAACCCAGGACGGTCAGCCCCAGCATTTT. Full variable domain (missing parts from reference TRBV18 and TRBJ1-5): NAGVMQNPRHLVRRRGQEARLRCSPMKGHSHVYWYRQLPEEGLKFMVYLQKENIIDESGMPKERFSAEFPKEGPSILRIQQVVRGDSAAYFCASSTQDGQPQHFGDGTRLSIL.

The chain combines TRBV5-1 with TRBJ1-3; D gene unclear. CDR3 length: 15 amino acids. The V gene lost 0 bases and the J gene lost 2 bases, with 9 bases spanning the gap. CDR1 is SGHRS, CDR2 YFSETQ, per germline. CDR3 nucleotides: TGCGCCAGCAGCTTGGATCGGGGAACTGGAAACACCATATATTTT. It is translated as CASSLDRGTGNTIYF.

This chain connects TRBV5-5 to TRBJ2-3, with 8 nucleotides matching TRBD2. J was trimmed by 3 bases and V by 2 bases; bases with no gene match: 5. This CDR3 has 15 amino acids. CDR1 is SGHKS and CDR2 is YYEKEE in the germline V gene (reference sequence). CDR3 in DNA: TGTGCCAGCAGCTTCCCGGGGGGGGATACAGATACGCAGTATTTT. Translated, it gives CASSFPGGDTDTQYF.

This clone was observed once. CDR3 sequence: CASSDVYEQYF. CDR3 nucleotides: TGTGCCAGCAGTGACGTCTACGAGCAGTACTTC. The chain carries TRBV6-2 or TRBV6-3 and TRBJ2-7, with D unresolved. CDR1 and CDR2 (germline): MNHEY, SVGEGT. V lost 5 bases, J lost 3 bases, and 5 bases lay in between. This CDR3 comprises 11 residues.

The rearrangement links TRBV2 to TRBJ2-7; D unclear. This CDR3 has 12 amino acids. Between the trimmed V and J ends, which lost 4 bases and 7 bases, there was a span of 11 bases. Germline assignment: CDR1 SNHLY and CDR2 FYNNEI. CDR3 in DNA: TGTGCCAGCAGTGTGAATAATCGGGAGCAGTACTTC. It yields the protein CASSVNNREQYF.

This chain uses TRBV24-1 with TRBJ2-1; TRBD1 might be the D (6 bases). V gave up 4 bases and J gave up 2 bases, with 17 bases separating them. CDR1 is KGHDR, CDR2 SFDVKD, per germline. The CDR3 has 17 amino acids. The CDR3 sequence: CATSDSPHRATYNEQFF. CDR3 in DNA: TGTGCCACCAGTGACTCCCCCCACAGGGCGACCTACAATGAGCAGTTCTTC.

The rearrangement uses TRBV7-2 and TRBJ1-5, with D perhaps matching TRBD1 (5 bases). The V gene lost 5 bases and the J gene lost 1 base, with 18 bases spanning the gap. The length of the CDR3 is 17 residues. Germline values: CDR1 SGHTA, CDR2 FQGNSA. The CDR3 sequence is CASSTARDMGSNQPQHF. Written as DNA, the CDR3 is TGTGCCAGCAGCACGGCCAGGGATATGGGAAGCAATCAGCCCCAGCATTTT.

The CDR3 DNA is TGTGCCAGCAGCCCACGGCTTAGCGGGGGGGGTTTAGATACGCAGTATTTT. This codes for CASSPRLSGGGLDTQYF. The rearrangement uses TRBV7-9 and TRBJ2-3, with 11 bases aligning to TRBD2. The germline gives CDR1 SEHNR, CDR2 FQNEAQ (reference sequence). J was trimmed by 5 bases and V by 5 bases; bases with no gene match: 12. This CDR3 comprises 17 residues.

This rearrangement joins TRBV6-1 to TRBJ2-4; TRBD2 aligns across 8 bases. V shed 3 bases and J 1 base; nucleotides not matched to a gene: 5. CDR1 MNHNS and CDR2 SASEGT come from the germline V gene. This CDR3 is built from 16 residues. CDR3 residues: CASSDFGGGAKNIQYF. The CDR3 DNA reads TGTGCCAGCAGTGATTTCGGCGGGGGGGCCAAAAACATTCAGTACTTC.

The chain combines TRBV5-6 with TRBJ1-2; a weak D match, TRBD1 (5 bases). Germline CDR1 is SGHDT and CDR2 is YYEEEE. Trimming stripped 0 bases from V and 5 bases from J, with 11 bases between. The CDR3 spans 14 residues. This CDR3 reads CASSLVGRTYGYTF. CDR3 nucleotides: TGTGCCAGCAGCTTGGTGGGTAGGACATATGGCTACACCTTC. The full variable domain, rest sourced from reference TRBV5-6 and TRBJ1-2, is DAGVTQSPTHLIKTRGQQVTLRCSPKSGHDTVSWYQQALGQGPQFIFQYYEEEERQRGNFPDRFSGHQFPNYSSELNVNALLLGDSALYLCASSLVGRTYGYTFGSGTRLTVV.

V gene TRBV7-2 combines with J gene TRBJ1-4; D perhaps matches TRBD1 (6 bases). V was trimmed by 3 bases and J by 3 bases, leaving 23 bases between them. Germline V gene data show CDR1 as SGHTA and CDR2 as FQGNSA. This CDR3 contains 19 residues. The CDR3 loop reads CASSLDLRGAGRANEKLFF. Here the CDR3 DNA reads TGTGCCAGCAGCTTGGATCTACGGGGGGCGGGGAGAGCTAATGAAAAACTGTTTTTT.